The sequence of this T cell receptor beta chain was determined in a study of shared clonotypes between healthy human individuals. Overall study context: Every donor yielded three CD4 naive, three CD4 memory, two CD8 naive and one CD8 memory plate.

Germline CDR1 reads KGHSH; CDR2 reads LQKENI. The V end was cut by 6 bases, the J end by 10 bases, with 35 bases between. The CDR3 runs to 19 residues. Methods used by the authors: From ImmunoSEQ came sequences covering only the junction and carrying no quality scores, so filtering differed. Method: immunoSEQ multiplex PCR; TCRdb's copy keeps in-frame clones and lacks some. V, J and clone size were drawn from that table, and D and trimming were deduced from the DNA. Among roughly 2.2 million clones listed, less than 95% were seen once. The sequenced sample was naive CD4+ T cells from PBMCs. Subset noted: CD45RA+ positively selected. The chain links TRBV18 to TRBJ2-3; D is perhaps TRBD2 (5 bases). This clonotype was obtained from a young man in good health. Some clones in this sample may be carry-over from other donors' samples. The CDR3 sequence is CASSPIDSSDPSSKWAQYF. In nucleotides, the CDR3 is TGTGCCAGCTCCCCTATAGATTCTTCGGATCCTAGCTCCAAGTGGGCGCAGTATTTT.